Following are 6 T cell receptor beta chains from one sample sequenced in a study of cytomegalovirus exposure and HLA in healthy donors. The method was immunoSEQ multiplex PCR; TCRdb's version includes in-frame clones alone and lacks a portion of them. The profile shows 180,000 or so clones, roughly 84% of them singletons. Sequencing was carried out using PBMCs. These receptors all stem from a woman aged 30 to 39 in good health and CMV-seropositive.

This chain joins TRBV27 and TRBJ2-7; D is perhaps TRBD1 (7 bases). Germline CDR1 is MNHEY and CDR2 is SMNVEV (reference sequence). CDR3 length: 12 residues. The V end was cut by 5 bases, the J end by 4 bases, with 9 bases between. The CDR3 nucleotides read TGTGCCAGCAGTGCAGGGGGGTACGAGCAGTACTTC. As protein: CASSAGGYEQYF.

The chain carries TRBV7-9 and TRBJ2-7; no reliable D call. CDR3 length: 14 amino acids. Between the trimmed V and J ends, which lost 1 base and 4 bases, there was a span of 11 bases. Germline V gene data show CDR1 as SEHNR and CDR2 as FQNEAQ (reference sequence). CDR3 sequence (DNA): TGTGCCAGCAGCTTAGGCGCCGAGAGTTACGAGCAGTACTTC. Amino acids: CASSLGAESYEQYF. The full variable domain, rest sourced from reference TRBV7-9 and TRBJ2-7, is DTGVSQNPRHKITKRGQNVTFRCDPISEHNRLYWYRQTLGQGPEFLTYFQNEAQLEKSRLLSDRFSAERPKGSFSTLEIQRTEQGDSAMYLCASSLGAESYEQYFGPGTRLTVT.

The chain recombines TRBV5-6 with TRBJ1-5; 8 bases agree with TRBD1. CDR1 and CDR2 from the germline V gene are SGHDT and YYEEEE. The V and J ends lost 2 bases and 1 base, in that order; junction bases with no gene match: 2. There are 15 residues in the CDR3. CDR3 protein: CASSFGQGSNQPQHF. The CDR3 DNA reads TGTGCCAGCAGCTTCGGACAGGGCAGCAATCAGCCCCAGCATTTT.

This clone is a singleton in its sample. The rearrangement joins TRBV28 to TRBJ1-5, with 7 bases that match TRBD1. V lost 6 bases to trimming and J lost 0 bases; unmatched junction nucleotides: 2. CDR1 and CDR2 from the germline V gene are MDHEN and SYDVKM. The CDR3 has 14 amino acids. CDR3 nucleotides: TGTGCCAGCAGCCAGGGGGGTAGCAATCAGCCCCAGCATTTT. This translates into CASSQGGSNQPQHF.

This chain joins TRBV6-6 and TRBJ1-2; unclear D gene. The germline gives CDR1 MNHNY, CDR2 SVGAGI (reference sequence). V was trimmed by 2 bases and J by 3 bases, leaving 13 bases between them. The CDR3 totals 15 residues. CDR3 sequence reads: CASSYQPRGDYGYTF. DNA of the CDR3: TGTGCCAGCAGTTACCAACCACGAGGAGACTATGGCTACACCTTC.

This clone was picked up a small number of times. The chain links TRBV29-1 to TRBJ2-2; D unresolved. The CDR3 length is 10 residues. In germline, CDR1 is SQVTM, CDR2 ANQGSEA. The CDR3 sequence: CITPTGELFF. CDR3 DNA sequence: TGCATCACACCAACGGGGGAGCTGTTTTTT.